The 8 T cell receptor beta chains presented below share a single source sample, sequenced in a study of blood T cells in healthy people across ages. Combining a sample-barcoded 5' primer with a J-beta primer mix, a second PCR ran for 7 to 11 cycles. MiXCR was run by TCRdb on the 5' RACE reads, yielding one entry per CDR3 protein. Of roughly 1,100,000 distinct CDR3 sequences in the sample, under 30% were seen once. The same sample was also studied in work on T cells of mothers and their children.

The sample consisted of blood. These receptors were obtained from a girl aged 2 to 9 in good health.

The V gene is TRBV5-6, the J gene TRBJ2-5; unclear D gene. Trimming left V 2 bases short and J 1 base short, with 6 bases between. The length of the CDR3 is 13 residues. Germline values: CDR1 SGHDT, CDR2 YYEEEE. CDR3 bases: TGTGCCAGCAGCTTCTGGATCCAAGAGACCCAGTACTTC. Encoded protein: CASSFWIQETQYF.

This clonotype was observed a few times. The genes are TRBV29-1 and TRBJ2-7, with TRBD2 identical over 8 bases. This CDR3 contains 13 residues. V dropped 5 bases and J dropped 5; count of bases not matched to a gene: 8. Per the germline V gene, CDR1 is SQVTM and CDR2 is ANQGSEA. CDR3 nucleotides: TGCAGCGTTTGGACTAGCTCTCGAAACGAGCAGTACTTC. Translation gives CSVWTSSRNEQYF.

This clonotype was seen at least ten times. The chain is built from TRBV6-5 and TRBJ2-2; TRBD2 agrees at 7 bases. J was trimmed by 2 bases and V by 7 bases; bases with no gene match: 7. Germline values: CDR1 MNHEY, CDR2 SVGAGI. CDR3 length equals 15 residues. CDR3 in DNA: TGTGCCAGCATGGGCGGGAGCGCCAACACCGGGGAGCTGTTTTTT. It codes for CASMGGSANTGELFF.

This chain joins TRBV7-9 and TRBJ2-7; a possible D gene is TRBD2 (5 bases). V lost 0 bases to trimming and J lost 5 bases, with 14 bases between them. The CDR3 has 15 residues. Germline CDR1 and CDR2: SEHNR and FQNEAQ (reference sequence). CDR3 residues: CASSLASGGSHEQYF. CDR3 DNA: TGTGCCAGCAGCTTAGCATCAGGAGGTAGCCACGAGCAGTACTTC.

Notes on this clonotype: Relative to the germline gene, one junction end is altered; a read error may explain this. The DNA of the CDR3 is TGTGCCAGCAGCGGCAGGAAAAGCATTCAGTACTTC. Encoded protein: CASSGRKSIQYF. This rearrangement joins TRBV9 to TRBJ2-4, with no clear D. From germline, CDR1 is SGDLS and CDR2 YYNGEE. This CDR3 spans 12 amino acids.

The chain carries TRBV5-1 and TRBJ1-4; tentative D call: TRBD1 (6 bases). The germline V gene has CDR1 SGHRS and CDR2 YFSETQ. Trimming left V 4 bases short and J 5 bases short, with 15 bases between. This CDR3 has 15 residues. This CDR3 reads CASSMSGDTNEKLFF. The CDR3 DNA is TGCGCCAGCAGCATGTCAGGGGATACCAATGAAAAACTGTTTTTT.

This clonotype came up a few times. The CDR3 loop reads CASKLTGVNTEAFF. CDR3 in DNA: TGTGCCAGCAAGCTGACAGGAGTTAACACTGAAGCTTTCTTT. The chain combines TRBV27 with TRBJ1-1, with D perhaps TRBD1 (6 bases). Per the germline V gene, CDR1 is MNHEY and CDR2 is SMNVEV (reference sequence). The CDR3 has 14 amino acids. V was pared by 7 bases and J by 2 bases, with 14 bases between.

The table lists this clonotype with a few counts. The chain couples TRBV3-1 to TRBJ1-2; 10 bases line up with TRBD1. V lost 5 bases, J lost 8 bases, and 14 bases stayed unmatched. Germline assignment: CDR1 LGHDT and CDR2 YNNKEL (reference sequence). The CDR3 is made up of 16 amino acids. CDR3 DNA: TGTGCCAGCAGCTTACAGCCGGGACAGGGGATTCGAGGCTACACCTTC. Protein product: CASSLQPGQGIRGYTF.